A single TCR beta chain is shown here with its context. Reverse transcription used 0.5 to 1 ug RNA and random hexamers. A single record per CDR3 protein comes from TCRdb applying MiXCR to the immunoSEQ multiplex PCR reads. The sample carries 80,000 or so distinct CDR3 sequences, around 94% recorded once. The CDR3 loop spans 15 amino acids. J gave up 1 base and V 2 bases, and 6 bases lay outside the gene matches. CDR1 and CDR2 (germline): GTSNPN, SVGIG (reference sequence). The data were taken from a study of CD8 T cells in Susac syndrome. The sequenced sample was CD8+ T cells from PBMCs. This chain links TRBV30 with TRBJ2-3; 7 nucleotides align to TRBD2. The receptor comes from a human donor in good health. Here the CDR3 reads CAWSPERDCTDTQYF. The CDR3 bases are TGTGCCTGGAGTCCCGAGCGGGATTGCACAGATACGCAGTATTTT.